The following is a T cell receptor (beta chain) sequence with its context. Produced via immunoSEQ multiplex PCR; TCRdb's table is partial and in-frame only. The sample has about 130,000 clones; about 88% are singletons. Germline V gene data show CDR1 as MNHEY and CDR2 as SMNVEV (reference sequence). The CDR3 contains 14 residues. Trimming at V came to 4 bases and at J to 7 bases, leaving 9 bases not matched to a gene. The data were obtained in a study of control samples from healthy donors and cancer patients. Sequencing was done on a sample of blood. The J gene is TRBJ1-2, the V gene TRBV27; 7 bases line up with TRBD1. The origin of this receptor is a man aged 45 to 65 in good health. The CDR3 sequence: CASSSYDRVGGYTF. The DNA of the CDR3 is TGTGCCAGCAGTTCCTACGACAGGGTCGGTGGCTACACCTTC.